The rows below give T cell receptor beta chains drawn from one sample of a study of blood T cells in healthy people across ages. TCRdb analysed the 5' RACE reads with MiXCR anew, one entry per CDR3 protein. The top ten clones hold approximately 15% of a sample with 500,000 to 700,000 distinct CDR3 sequences, about 30% of them seen once. The sample consisted of blood. The receptor source for this set is a woman of 80 years or more in good health. CDR3s include the opening cysteine and the closing phenylalanine or tryptophan.

V gene,J gene,CDR3 protein
TRBV5-1,TRBJ2-3,CASSLGTRGADTQYF
TRBV3-1,TRBJ2-5,CASSSRLAGAEKTQYF
TRBV7-2,TRBJ2-5,CASRRNDRGETQYF
TRBV3-1,TRBJ2-5,CASSHLGRAEDEQYF
TRBV7-9,TRBJ1-6,CASSSDSESYNSPLHF
TRBV6-1,TRBJ2-5,CASSEEAWRQETQYF
TRBV9,TRBJ2-3,CASSVARDRSIDTQYF
TRBV29-1,TRBJ1-1,CSVVTGTTEAFF
TRBV29-1,TRBJ1-5,CSVESGSGPQHF
TRBV5-4,TRBJ1-2,CASSLDTRQINYGYTF
TRBV18,TRBJ2-1,CASSRDRGEQFF
TRBV2,TRBJ1-2,CASSLFEDGGDYTF
TRBV20-1,TRBJ2-7,CSALRSSYEQYF
TRBV27,TRBJ2-3,CASSGIGQGTDTQYF
TRBV11-3,TRBJ2-5,CASSQGQGPQESQYF
TRBV20-1,TRBJ2-7,CSASVPTGGYEQYF
TRBV4-1,TRBJ2-1,CASSQDLWGDKFF
TRBV20-1,TRBJ1-1,CSAEKLGVDTEAFF
TRBV7-6,TRBJ2-5,CAGSLRTGEAQYF
TRBV7-2,TRBJ1-5,CASSSTGTGNQPQHF
TRBV6-6,TRBJ2-7,CASSYDAPLGGEQYF
TRBV9,TRBJ2-5,CAGSPGGLKETQYF
TRBV19,TRBJ1-2,CAGKLSAGDYGYTF
TRBV12-3/TRBV12-4,TRBJ2-4,CASRLTGLQNIQYF
TRBV7-2,TRBJ2-2,CGSSNGGGPTGELFF
TRBV27,TRBJ1-2,CASKINAADGYTF
TRBV29-1,TRBJ1-2,CSAFIQGRSYGYTF
TRBV7-8,TRBJ2-7,CAGSLAIGVHEQYF
TRBV30,TRBJ1-1,CAWERGPAAFF
TRBV9,TRBJ2-5,CASSVGQGARVETQYF
TRBV6-5,TRBJ2-2,CASSYLPTGELFF
TRBV6-5,TRBJ2-5,CASSYSTGGQETQYF
TRBV6-1,TRBJ2-3,CDSSEGAAIWVEDTQYF
TRBV4-2,TRBJ2-2,CASSQEPTGGPGELFF
TRBV7-2,TRBJ2-3,CASSPEGGKSDTQYF
TRBV28,TRBJ1-5,CASSLLDQPQHF
TRBV4-2,TRBJ1-1,CASSRGGGETEAFF
TRBV20-1,TRBJ1-1,CSARAWGGTEAFF
TRBV20-1,TRBJ2-3,CSARMRRPSTDTQYF
TRBV3-1,TRBJ1-1,CASSQGGRSAFF
TRBV7-2,TRBJ2-3,CASSLARGGGPPTQYF
TRBV7-2,-,CASSSSGRAPETQYF
TRBV7-2,TRBJ2-1,CTSSLAGQGLCNEQFF
TRBV7-9,TRBJ2-7,CASSLAGGQAYEQYF
TRBV29-1,TRBJ2-1,CSGGPGNEQFF
TRBV6-2/TRBV6-3,TRBJ1-2,CASSRDMIYGYTF
TRBV6-6,TRBJ2-4,CASRGPGIQYF
TRBV7-9,TRBJ2-1,CASSPGTGGWNEQFF